These 28 T cell receptor beta chains were sequenced from one sample in a study of T-cell reconstitution after alpha-beta-depleted transplantation in children. Library preparation (for TCRbeta) was performed with unique molecular identifiers. In TCRdb, the PCR reads were re-called with MiXCR into one record per CDR3 protein. The sample holds about 980,000 distinct CDR3 sequences, about 30% seen once. The specimen was PBMCs, mostly from graft donor cells, collected 360 days after TCRalphabeta/CD19-depleted stem cell transplant. These receptors were taken from a boy under two years old who had a stem cell transplant for SCID, so the T cells may come from the graft donor.

This chain joins TRBV2 and TRBJ1-2; 7 bases line up with TRBD1. The CDR3 runs to 20 residues. Germline V lookup: CDR1 SNHLY, CDR2 FYNNEI. V was pared by 7 bases and J by 2 bases, with 25 bases of the junction left unmatched. The CDR3 spells CASTRGSGPSSGDRNYGYTF. For the CDR3, the DNA is TGTGCCAGCACCAGGGGGAGCGGCCCCTCTTCAGGAGACCGGAACTATGGCTACACCTTC.

This clonotype showed up just a few times. V is TRBV7-2 and J is TRBJ2-2; 8 bases match TRBD2. The CDR3 consists of 16 residues. Germline V gene lookup returns CDR1 SGHTA and CDR2 FQGNSA. After removal of 4 bases from V and 0 bases from J, the junction contained 4 bases not matched to a gene. For the CDR3, the DNA is TGTGCCAGCAGCTCATTAGCGGGGACGAACACCGGGGAGCTGTTTTTT. Protein: CASSSLAGTNTGELFF. Combining the CDR3 with reference TRBV7-2 and TRBJ2-2 gives the whole variable domain GAGVSQSPSNKVTEKGKDVELRCDPISGHTALYWYRQSLGQGLEFLIYFQGNSAPDKSGLPSDRFSAERTGGSVSTLTIQRTQQEDSAVYLCASSSLAGTNTGELFFGEGSRLTVL.

This sequence joins TRBV6-2 or TRBV6-3 and TRBJ1-1, with D perhaps TRBD1 (5 bases). V lost 10 bases, J lost 1 base, and 16 bases lay in between. The CDR3 has 14 residues. Germline V gene lookup returns CDR1 MNHEY and CDR2 SVGEGT. Written as DNA, the CDR3 is TGTGCCATCAATAAGGGGAGTCGGAACACTGAAGCTTTCTTT. Its protein is CAINKGSRNTEAFF.

This clonotype has more than one count but fewer than ten. The chain carries TRBV12-3 or TRBV12-4 and TRBJ2-3, with D tentatively TRBD2 (6 bases). This CDR3 region has 15 residues. With 6 bases removed from V and 5 bases from J, the gap between germline ends came to 18 bases. DNA of the CDR3: TGTGCCAGCAGCCCCCCCGGGACTGGGGGAGATACGCAGTATTTT. It encodes CASSPPGTGGDTQYF.

The CDR3 nucleotides read TGCGCCAGCAGCCTGGGACTTATGAGCTCCTACAATGAGCAGTTCTTC. Translation: CASSLGLMSSYNEQFF. The chain has TRBV5-1 and TRBJ2-1; maybe TRBD2 (6 bases). Trimming left V 4 bases short and J 0 bases short, with 14 bases between. The CDR3 sequence is 16 residues long. From germline, CDR1 is SGHRS and CDR2 YFSETQ.

This clonotype showed up just a few times. CDR3 nucleotides: TGTGCCAGCAGCTTGGACTGGGCGCCTGGAAACACCATATATTTT. It yields the protein CASSLDWAPGNTIYF. The chain combines TRBV5-5 with TRBJ1-3; unclear D gene. CDR1 and CDR2 (germline): SGHKS, YYEKEE (reference sequence). This CDR3 is 15 amino acids long. With 0 bases removed from V and 2 bases from J, the gap between germline ends came to 9 bases.

This clonotype was seen a few times. CDR3 DNA sequence: TGTGCCACCAGTGATCCTAGCGGGGGGGCCGCAGATACGCAGTATTTT. Residues: CATSDPSGGAADTQYF. The J gene is TRBJ2-3, the V gene TRBV24-1; 12 positions match TRBD2. The CDR3 has 16 residues. After removal of 3 bases from V and 4 bases from J, the junction contained 4 bases not matched to a gene. Germline V lookup: CDR1 KGHDR, CDR2 SFDVKD.

The rearrangement joins TRBV30 to TRBJ2-2; D unresolved. Looked up from germline, CDR1 is GTSNPN and CDR2 is SVGIG (reference sequence). The length of the CDR3 is 13 residues. V was cut by 1 base and J by 2 bases, with 5 bases left in between. This chain's CDR3 is CAWSALNTGELFF. The CDR3 coding sequence is TGTGCCTGGAGTGCCCTAAACACCGGGGAGCTGTTTTTT. Supplemented by reference TRBV30 and TRBJ2-2, the full variable domain reads SQTIHQWPATLVQPVGSPLSLECTVEGTSNPNLYWYRQAAGRGLQLLFYSVGIGQISSEVPQNLSASRPQDRQFILSSKKLLLSDSGFYLCAWSALNTGELFFGEGSRLTVL.

This clonotype occurred once. The chain links TRBV12-5 to TRBJ1-1, with D unresolved. Germline CDR1 is LGHNT and CDR2 is FRNRAP. CDR3 length equals 14 residues. Trimming left V 6 bases short and J 1 base short, with 12 bases between. The CDR3 sequence: CASGFWRQNTEAFF. For the CDR3, the DNA is TGTGCTAGTGGCTTCTGGCGGCAGAACACTGAAGCTTTCTTT. Using reference TRBV12-5 and TRBJ1-1 for the parts outside the CDR3, the full variable domain is DARVTQTPRHKVTEMGQEVTMRCQPILGHNTVFWYRQTMMQGLELLAYFRNRAPLDDSGMPKDRFSAEMPDATLATLKIQPSEPRDSAVYFCASGFWRQNTEAFFGQGTRLTVV.

This clonotype was detected a few times. The chain recombines TRBV20-1 with TRBJ2-7, with TRBD2 identical over 10 bases. The length of the CDR3 is 13 residues. The germline V gene has CDR1 DFQATT and CDR2 SNEGSKA (reference sequence). With V trimmed by 7 bases and J by 2 bases, 5 bases remained unmatched. CDR3 region: CSVGTSVTYEQYF. CDR3 nucleotides: TGCAGTGTCGGGACTAGCGTCACCTACGAGCAGTACTTC.

This clonotype was detected only a few times. This chain joins TRBV9 and TRBJ1-1; possible D gene TRBD1, 5 bases. Germline values: CDR1 SGDLS, CDR2 YYNGEE. V was pared by 4 bases and J by 4 bases, with 14 bases between. The CDR3 totals 14 residues. The CDR3 loop reads CASSNDRRSTEAFF. The CDR3 coding sequence is TGTGCCAGCAGCAACGACAGACGGAGCACTGAAGCTTTCTTT. Together with reference TRBV9 and TRBJ1-1, the CDR3 gives the full variable domain: DSGVTQTPKHLITATGQRVTLRCSPRSGDLSVYWYQQSLDQGLQFLIQYYNGEERAKGNILERFSAQQFPDLHSELNLSSLELGDSALYFCASSNDRRSTEAFFGQGTRLTVV.

This clonotype has just a few counts. The V and J genes are TRBV9 and TRBJ2-2; 8 bases fit TRBD2. The CDR3 totals 16 residues. V dropped 4 bases and J dropped 7; count of bases not matched to a gene: 12. The germline V gene encodes CDR1 SGDLS and CDR2 YYNGEE. CDR3 loop: CASSPRGGRRNGELFF. In nucleotides, the CDR3 is TGTGCCAGCAGCCCCCGGGGGGGACGTAGGAACGGGGAGCTGTTTTTT. Full variable domain (remainder filled in from reference TRBV9 and TRBJ2-2): DSGVTQTPKHLITATGQRVTLRCSPRSGDLSVYWYQQSLDQGLQFLIQYYNGEERAKGNILERFSAQQFPDLHSELNLSSLELGDSALYFCASSPRGGRRNGELFFGEGSRLTVL.

This clonotype occurred a few times. This rearrangement joins TRBV5-1 to TRBJ1-2; TRBD1 matches 9 bases. This CDR3 is built from 16 residues. V trimming: 3 bases; J trimming: 2 bases; junction bases outside the gene matches: 8. The germline V gene encodes CDR1 SGHRS and CDR2 YFSETQ. CDR3 DNA: TGCGCCAGCAGCTCGGGGACAGGGCCAGGGAACTATGGCTACACCTTC. It codes for CASSSGTGPGNYGYTF.

This sequence joins TRBV4-1 and TRBJ1-2; D gene ambiguous. Germline V gene lookup returns CDR1 MGHRA and CDR2 YSYEKL. The V gene lost 4 bases and the J gene lost 8 bases, with 20 bases spanning the gap. This CDR3 is 15 amino acids long. The CDR3 loop reads CASSRAEGGIVGYTF. For the CDR3, the DNA is TGCGCCAGCAGCCGGGCCGAGGGAGGTATAGTGGGCTACACCTTC.

This rearrangement joins TRBV18 to TRBJ2-5, with 11 bases identical to TRBD1. J gave up 5 bases and V 6 bases, and 8 bases lay outside the gene matches. The germline V gene has CDR1 KGHSH and CDR2 LQKENI. The CDR3 consists of 15 residues. This CDR3 is CASSPWTGGGETQYF. The CDR3 DNA follows: TGTGCCAGCTCGCCATGGACAGGGGGCGGCGAGACCCAGTACTTC. The entire variable domain, with the rest obtained from reference TRBV18 and TRBJ2-5, is as follows: NAGVMQNPRHLVRRRGQEARLRCSPMKGHSHVYWYRQLPEEGLKFMVYLQKENIIDESGMPKERFSAEFPKEGPSILRIQQVVRGDSAAYFCASSPWTGGGETQYFGPGTRLLVL.

The rearrangement uses TRBV29-1 and TRBJ1-1, with 7 bases that match TRBD1. V gave up 6 bases and J gave up 2 bases; unmatched junction bases: 3. The CDR3 has 12 amino acids. CDR1 and CDR2 (germline): SQVTM, ANQGSEA. CDR3 in amino acids: CSVRGVNTEAFF. CDR3 coding DNA: TGCAGCGTCAGGGGGGTCAACACTGAAGCTTTCTTT.

This clonotype turned up a few times. V gene TRBV12-3 or TRBV12-4 combines with J gene TRBJ2-2; D uncertain. The CDR3 contains 14 residues. The V gene lost 2 bases and the J gene lost 8 bases, with 12 bases spanning the gap. CDR3 sequence reads: CASSLMAGIGELFF. The CDR3 DNA reads as TGTGCCAGCAGTTTAATGGCTGGGATAGGGGAGCTGTTTTTT.

There are a few counts of this clonotype. The rearrangement uses TRBV7-6 and TRBJ1-4, with D uncertain. CDR1 and CDR2 (germline): SGHVS, FNYEAQ. The CDR3 runs 15 residues. V lost 1 base to trimming and J lost 10 bases, with 16 bases between them. The CDR3 DNA follows: TGTGCCAGCAGCTTAGAGGGCCCCAAGGTAGCAAAACTGTTTTTT. This encodes CASSLEGPKVAKLFF.

This chain joins TRBV5-1 and TRBJ2-3; 8 nucleotides match TRBD2. With 6 bases clipped from V and 2 bases from J, the junction kept 2 bases outside the gene matches. This CDR3 is built from 13 residues. Germline CDR1 reads SGHRS; CDR2 reads YFSETQ. The CDR3 sequence is CASTAGVTDTQYF. For the CDR3, the DNA is TGCGCCAGCACAGCGGGGGTCACAGATACGCAGTATTTT.

This clonotype has only a few counts. This sequence joins TRBV29-1 and TRBJ2-7; 9 bases fit TRBD2. The CDR3 sequence is 13 residues long. The J segment lost 5 bases and the V segment lost 3 bases, leaving 5 bases of the junction unmatched. The germline V gene has CDR1 SQVTM and CDR2 ANQGSEA. In DNA form, the CDR3 reads TGCAGCGTTGATTCGGGGACTAGCAACGAGCAGTACTTC. Its translation: CSVDSGTSNEQYF.

J is TRBJ2-7 and V is TRBV7-9; D call uncertain. V was pared by 6 bases and J by 3 bases, with 18 bases between. The CDR3 contains 15 residues. Per the germline V gene, CDR1 is SEHNR and CDR2 is FQNEAQ (reference sequence). In nucleotides, the CDR3 is TGTGCCAGCAGTTTCGACCCTTACCCCGTCTACGAGCAGTACTTC. Protein product: CASSFDPYPVYEQYF.

This clonotype was seen a handful of times. The V gene is TRBV9, the J gene TRBJ2-6, with 9 bases aligning to TRBD1. This CDR3 is 16 amino acids long. The germline CDR1 and CDR2 sequences are SGDLS and YYNGEE. V was pared by 10 bases and J by 2 bases, with 10 bases of the junction left unmatched. The CDR3 reads CASTSRQGAGANVLTF. For the CDR3, the DNA is TGTGCCTCCACCTCCCGACAGGGGGCTGGGGCCAACGTCCTGACTTTC. Full variable domain (rest looked up from reference TRBV9 and TRBJ2-6): DSGVTQTPKHLITATGQRVTLRCSPRSGDLSVYWYQQSLDQGLQFLIQYYNGEERAKGNILERFSAQQFPDLHSELNLSSLELGDSALYFCASTSRQGAGANVLTFGAGSRLTVL.

This clonotype was seen only a few times. V is TRBV20-1 and J is TRBJ1-2; weak D call: TRBD1 (5 bases). This CDR3 comprises 15 residues. Germline CDR1 and CDR2: DFQATT and SNEGSKA (reference sequence). V was pared by 3 bases and J by 5 bases, with 19 bases between. The CDR3 is CSASAGIQDVYGYTF. The DNA for the CDR3 is TGCAGTGCTAGCGCAGGGATTCAGGACGTTTATGGCTACACCTTC.

Here the CDR3 DNA reads TGTGCCACCAGCAGAGAGGCAGGGATCACTGAAGCTTTCTTT. This sequence encodes CATSREAGITEAFF. The chain recombines TRBV15 with TRBJ1-1; perhaps TRBD1 as D (5 bases). Germline assignment: CDR1 LNHNV and CDR2 YYDKDF (reference sequence). V was trimmed by 0 bases and J by 4 bases, leaving 9 bases between them. This CDR3 comprises 14 residues.

The V gene is TRBV12-3 or TRBV12-4, the J gene TRBJ2-7, with TRBD1 identical over 11 bases. V gave up 6 bases and J gave up 2 bases; unmatched junction bases: 9. This CDR3 is 16 amino acids long. CDR3: CASSSLPGQGAYEQYF. The CDR3 bases are TGTGCCAGCAGCTCACTGCCGGGACAGGGGGCCTACGAGCAGTACTTC.

CDR3 DNA sequence: TGTGCCAGCAGTTTGGCGGGACAGGACATCATCCTAGCCAAAAACATTCAGTACTTC. Protein: CASSLAGQDIILAKNIQYF. V and J are TRBV12-3 or TRBV12-4 and TRBJ2-4; 8 bases fit TRBD1. V trimming: 3 bases; J trimming: 0 bases; junction bases outside the gene matches: 13. The CDR3 runs to 19 residues.

The chain is built from TRBV18 and TRBJ1-6; D call uncertain. CDR3 size: 15 residues. Per germline, CDR1 KGHSH and CDR2 LQKENI. V was cut by 3 bases and J by 5 bases, with 11 bases left in between. In nucleotides, the CDR3 is TGTGCCAGCTCACCGGGTCGGAAAGATAATTCACCCCTCCACTTT. It codes for CASSPGRKDNSPLHF.

Only a few counts were recorded for this clonotype. The gene calls are TRBV5-6 and TRBJ2-1, with D possibly matching TRBD2 (6 bases). CDR3 size: 16 residues. Germline CDR1 is SGHDT and CDR2 is YYEEEE. V was cut by 0 bases and J by 0 bases, with 10 bases left in between. CDR3 sequence (DNA): TGTGCCAGCAGCTTGGAGGGCGGGGACTCCTACAATGAGCAGTTCTTC. This sequence encodes CASSLEGGDSYNEQFF. Filled out from reference TRBV5-6 and TRBJ2-1, the complete variable domain reads DAGVTQSPTHLIKTRGQQVTLRCSPKSGHDTVSWYQQALGQGPQFIFQYYEEEERQRGNFPDRFSGHQFPNYSSELNVNALLLGDSALYLCASSLEGGDSYNEQFFGPGTRLTVL.